This T cell receptor beta chain comes out of a study of Graves' ophthalmopathy and Graves' hyperthyroidism. On the study more broadly: Being free of ophthalmopathy for 18 months of follow-up defined stable hyperthyroidism.

TCR beta CDR3 regions were amplified from RNA transcripts. HTBI primers primed a first-round RT-PCR, and a second-round multiplex PCR followed. TCRdb re-called the multiplex PCR reads with MiXCR, one entry per CDR3 protein. The profile shows about 600,000 distinct CDR3 sequences, 35% to 40% of them singletons. About this clonotype itself: Antigen: not known.

This CDR3 contains 14 residues. The V gene's germline CDR1 is LNHNV and CDR2 YYDKDF (reference sequence). Study-wide findings and caveats: Ophthalmopathy progression was predicted by the model at less than 71% sensitivity and less than 80% specificity. Most expanded clonotypes in thyroid above 0.001 frequency also showed up in blood.

Pregnant or lactating patients and those with other autoimmune diseases or uncontrolled infections were excluded. The sequence was collected from an adult man with Graves' hyperthyroidism. The sequencing input was peripheral blood or thyroid tissue (not recorded which). This chain joins TRBV15 and TRBJ2-5; D is possibly TRBD1 (6 bases). DNA of the CDR3: TGTGCTGTAGGTCGGAACCCAGGGGAAGAGACCCAGTACTTC. Its protein product is CAVGRNPGEETQYF.